This T cell receptor (beta chain) derives from a study of blood T cell repertoires in COVID-19. Study processing details: Reference gene primer amplification gave estimated nucleated cell counts. The assay was immunoSEQ multiplex PCR, and TCRdb's table has in-frame clones only and misses some. That table is the source of V, J and clone size, and D and trimming were worked out from the DNA. The data hold around 95,000 clones, with approximately 84% observed a single time. Germline trimming cut 5 bases from V and 2 bases from J; bases unmatched to any gene: 3. The CDR3 length is 15 residues. CDR1 is MNHEY, CDR2 SVGEGT, per germline.

This sequence was found in a man aged 25-45 years in a cohort sampled during active COVID-19. This chain uses TRBV6-2 or TRBV6-3 with TRBJ2-6; 7 bases fit TRBD1. The specimen was peripheral blood. The CDR3 region is CASSPRGTGANVLTF. The CDR3 DNA is TGTGCCAGCAGTCCCAGGGGGACTGGGGCCAACGTCCTGACTTTC.